The source of this T cell receptor beta chain is a study of T cells after yellow fever vaccination. TCRdb independently ran MiXCR on the 5' RACE reads; one entry per CDR3 protein. The data contain some 29,000 distinct CDR3 sequences, less than 6.5% of them singletons. This clonotype appeared many times. Its matching antigen is unknown. Study outcomes and limitations: CD4 and CD8 compartments shared a small share of clonotypes. The study found a weaker secondary response that peaked faster, day 5 versus 15.

The V and J ends lost 7 bases and 8 bases, in that order; junction bases with no gene match: 8. Per the germline V gene, CDR1 is SGDLS and CDR2 is YYNGEE. This CDR3 is 13 amino acids long. The specimen was CD8+ T cells sorted from PBMCs, collected 10 days after the yellow fever booster vaccination. V usage is TRBV9 and J usage is TRBJ1-2; 10 bases match TRBD1. This receptor was obtained from a man aged 25 to 45 who received the YFV17D yellow fever vaccine. The CDR3 coding sequence is TGTGCCAGCTGGGGAGACAGGGGGCTGGGCTACACCTTC. This gives the protein CASWGDRGLGYTF. Combining the CDR3 with reference TRBV9 and TRBJ1-2 gives the whole variable domain DSGVTQTPKHLITATGQRVTLRCSPRSGDLSVYWYQQSLDQGLQFLIQYYNGEERAKGNILERFSAQQFPDLHSELNLSSLELGDSALYFCASWGDRGLGYTFGSGTRLTVV.